The source of this T cell receptor (beta chain) is a study of T cells after yellow fever vaccination. The germline CDR1 and CDR2 sequences are SGHNT and YYREEE (reference sequence). This CDR3 has 15 residues. After removal of 0 bases from V and 4 bases from J, the junction contained 5 bases not matched to a gene. A word on this clonotype: The antigen remains undetermined.

Study conclusions and caveats: Only a small proportion of the clonotypes turned up in both the CD4 and the CD8 compartments, likely arising from convergent recombination. Abundant bulk-population clonotypes could contaminate the FACS-sorted repertoires.

Template switching by 5'RACE produced TCR cDNA, adding a universal primer site and UMIs. TCRdb processed the 5' RACE reads anew with MiXCR; each CDR3 protein has one entry. The table lists over 200,000 distinct CDR3 sequences, 6% to 8% of them singletons. The TCR originated in a man between 25 and 39 years old who received the YFV17D yellow fever vaccine. The sequences come from CD4+ T cells sorted from PBMCs, collected on the day of the yellow fever booster vaccination. The genes are TRBV5-4 and TRBJ2-3; 7 positions match TRBD2. CDR3 loop: CASSLAGRGADTQYF. The CDR3 bases are TGTGCCAGCAGCTTGGCTGGGAGGGGCGCAGATACGCAGTATTTT. The full variable domain, completed using reference TRBV5-4 and TRBJ2-3, is ETGVTQSPTHLIKTRGQQVTLRCSSQSGHNTVSWYQQALGQGPQFIFQYYREEENGRGNFPPRFSGLQFPNYSSELNVNALELDDSALYLCASSLAGRGADTQYFGPGTRLTVL.